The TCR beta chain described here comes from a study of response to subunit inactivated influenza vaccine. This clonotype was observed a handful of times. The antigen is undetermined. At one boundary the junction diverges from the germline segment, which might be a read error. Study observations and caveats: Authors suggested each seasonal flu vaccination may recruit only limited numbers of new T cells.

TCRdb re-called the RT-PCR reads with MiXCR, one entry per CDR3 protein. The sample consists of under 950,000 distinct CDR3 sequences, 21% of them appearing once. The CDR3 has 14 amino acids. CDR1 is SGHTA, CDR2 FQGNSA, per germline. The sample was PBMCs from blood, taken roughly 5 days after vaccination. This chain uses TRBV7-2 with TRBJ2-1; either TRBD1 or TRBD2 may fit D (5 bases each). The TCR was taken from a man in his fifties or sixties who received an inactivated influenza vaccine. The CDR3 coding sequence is TGTGCCAGCAGCCCAGGGACCTCCAACAATGAGCAGTTCTTC. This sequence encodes CASSPGTSNNEQFF. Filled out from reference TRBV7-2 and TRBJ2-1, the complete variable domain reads GAGVSQSPSNKVTEKGKDVELRCDPISGHTALYWYRQSLGQGLEFLIYFQGNSAPDKSGLPSDRFSAERTGGSVSTLTIQRTQQEDSAVYLCASSPGTSNNEQFFGPGTRLTVL.